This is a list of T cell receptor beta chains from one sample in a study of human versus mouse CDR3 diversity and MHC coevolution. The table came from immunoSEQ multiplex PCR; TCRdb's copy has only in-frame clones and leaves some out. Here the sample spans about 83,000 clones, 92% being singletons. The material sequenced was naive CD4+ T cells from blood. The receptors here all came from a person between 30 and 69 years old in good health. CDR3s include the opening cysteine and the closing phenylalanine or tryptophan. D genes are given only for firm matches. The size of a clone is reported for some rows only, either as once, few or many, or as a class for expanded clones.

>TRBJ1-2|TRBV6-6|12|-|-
TGTGCCAGCAGTTCTCCTTCCTATGGCTACACCTTC
CASSSPSYGYTF
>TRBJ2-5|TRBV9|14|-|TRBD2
TGTGCCAGCAGCGAAACTAGCGGGGGGGCAACCCAGTACTTC
CASSETSGGATQYF
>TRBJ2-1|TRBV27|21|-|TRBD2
TGTGCCAGTTTAGACCGGGGGGGGCGGCTCTCCGGGACTAGCGGCTACAATGAGCAGTTCTTC
CASLDRGGRLSGTSGYNEQFF
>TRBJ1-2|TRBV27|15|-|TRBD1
TGTGCCAGCAGTTCCACAGGGGCCCCCTCCTATGGCTACACCTTC
CASSSTGAPSYGYTF
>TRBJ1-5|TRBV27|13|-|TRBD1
TGTGCCAGCACCGATCCAGGGGGATTGTCCCAGCATTTT
CASTDPGGLSQHF
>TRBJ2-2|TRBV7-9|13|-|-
TGTGCCAGCAGCTTGGGTTCAGCGGGGGAGCTGTTTTTT
CASSLGSAGELFF
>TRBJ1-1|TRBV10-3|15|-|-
TGTGCCATCACCCTGGATCGGGGAGTGAACACTGAAGCTTTCTTT
CAITLDRGVNTEAFF
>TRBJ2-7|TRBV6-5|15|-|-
TGTGCCAGCAGTTACTTGTGGAGGGGCTCGTACGAGCAGTACTTC
CASSYLWRGSYEQYF
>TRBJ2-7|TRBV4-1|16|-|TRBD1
TGCGCCAGCAGCCGATCCCCCGGACAGGGATCCTACGAGCAGTACTTC
CASSRSPGQGSYEQYF
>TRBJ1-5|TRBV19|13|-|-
TGTGCCAGTAGTATGGAGGGAAATCAGCCCCAGCATTTT
CASSMEGNQPQHF
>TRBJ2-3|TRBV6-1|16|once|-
TGTGCCAGCAGTGAATTCGTGGGCCGGGATTCAGATACGCAGTATTTT
CASSEFVGRDSDTQYF
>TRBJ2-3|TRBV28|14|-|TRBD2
TGTGCCAGCAGGACGGGGGGGCCCGTGGATACGCAGTATTTT
CASRTGGPVDTQYF
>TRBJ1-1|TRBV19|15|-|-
TGTGCCAGTACCCCACAGGGAGGGGTGAACACTGAAGCTTTCTTT
CASTPQGGVNTEAFF
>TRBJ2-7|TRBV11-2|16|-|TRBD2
TGTGCCAGCAGCTTAGTTGCTAGCGGGGTAGTGTACGAGCAGTACTTC
CASSLVASGVVYEQYF
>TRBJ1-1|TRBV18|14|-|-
TGTGCCAGCTCACCACTAACAGGGAACACTGAAGCTTTCTTT
CASSPLTGNTEAFF
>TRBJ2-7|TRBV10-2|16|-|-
TGCGCCAGCAGTGACTTTGTGAGACAGTCCTCCTACGAGCAGTACTTC
CASSDFVRQSSYEQYF
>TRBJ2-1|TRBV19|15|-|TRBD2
TGTGCCAGTGCCGAAGGGGCTAGCGGGAGAAATGAGCAGTTCTTC
CASAEGASGRNEQFF
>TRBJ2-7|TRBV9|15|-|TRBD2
TGTGCCAGCAGCGTAGCGGGTAGCGGGAGTTACGAGCAGTACTTC
CASSVAGSGSYEQYF
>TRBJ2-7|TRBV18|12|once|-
TGTGCCAGCTCACCGGACAGCTACGAGCAGTACTTC
CASSPDSYEQYF
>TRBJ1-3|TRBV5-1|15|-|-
TGCGCCAGCAGCTCCTTAGGGGACTCTGGAAACACCATATATTTT
CASSSLGDSGNTIYF
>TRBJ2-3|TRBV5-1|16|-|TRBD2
TGCGCCAGCAGCTTGGCCTTAAGCGGGGGGTTGGATACGCAGTATTTT
CASSLALSGGLDTQYF
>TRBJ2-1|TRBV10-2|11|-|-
TGCGCCAGCAGTGCTCAGGATGAGCAGTTCTTC
CASSAQDEQFF
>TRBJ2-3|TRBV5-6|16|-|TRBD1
TGTGCCAGCAGCTTTTCTAGGACAGGGGGCGCAGATACGCAGTATTTT
CASSFSRTGGADTQYF
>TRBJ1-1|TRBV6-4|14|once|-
TGTGCCAGCAGTGAGACAGCCGGGCGCACTGAAGCTTTCTTT
CASSETAGRTEAFF
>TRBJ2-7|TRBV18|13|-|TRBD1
TGTGCCAGCTCACCAGGGACAGGGGGCGGGCAGTACTTC
CASSPGTGGGQYF
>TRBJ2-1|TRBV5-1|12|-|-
TGCGCCAGCAGCTGGGGGCCCAATGAGCAGTTCTTC
CASSWGPNEQFF
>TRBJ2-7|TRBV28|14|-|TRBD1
TGTGCCAGCAGTTTGCGACAGGGGCCTCGCGAGCAGTACTTC
CASSLRQGPREQYF
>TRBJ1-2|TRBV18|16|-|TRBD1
TGTGCCAGCTCACTGATCCAGGGGGACGGGGTCTATGGCTACACCTTC
CASSLIQGDGVYGYTF
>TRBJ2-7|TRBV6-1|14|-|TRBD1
TGTGCCAGCAGTAACAGACAGGGTCACTACGAGCAGTACTTC
CASSNRQGHYEQYF
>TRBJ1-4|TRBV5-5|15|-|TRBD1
TGTGCCAGCAGGCTGCAGGGGGCAACTAATGAAAAACTGTTTTTT
CASRLQGATNEKLFF
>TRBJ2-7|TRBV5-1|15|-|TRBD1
TGCGCCAGCAGCTTGGAAGGGACAGGAGACGGCGAGCAGTACTTC
CASSLEGTGDGEQYF
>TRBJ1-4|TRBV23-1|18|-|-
TGCGCCAGCAGTCAATCCGGTGCTCCTACTGCAACTAATGAAAAACTGTTTTTT
CASSQSGAPTATNEKLFF
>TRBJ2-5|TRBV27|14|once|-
TGTGCCAGCACTGGGAGCAGGTGGGAAAAGACCCAGTACTTC
CASTGSRWEKTQYF
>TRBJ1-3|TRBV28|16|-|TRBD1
TGTGCCAGCAGTTTCAGTCAGGGGGCTGGTGGAAACACCATATATTTT
CASSFSQGAGGNTIYF
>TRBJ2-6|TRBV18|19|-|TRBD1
TGTGCCAGCTCACCAACAGGGGACGGGGTTCCCTCTGGGGCCAACGTCCTGACTTTC
CASSPTGDGVPSGANVLTF
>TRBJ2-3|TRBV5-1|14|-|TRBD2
TGCGCCAGCACGAGCGGGGGTCACACAGATACGCAGTATTTT
CASTSGGHTDTQYF
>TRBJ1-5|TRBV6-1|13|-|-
TGTGCCAGCAGTGAAACGGGCAATCAGCCCCAGCATTTT
CASSETGNQPQHF
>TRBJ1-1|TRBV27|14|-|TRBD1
TGTGCCAGCAGTCGCAACAGGGGGAACACTGAAGCTTTCTTT
CASSRNRGNTEAFF
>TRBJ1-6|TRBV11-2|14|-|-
TGTGCCAGCAGCTTATACAGGGATAGTTCACCCCTCCACTTT
CASSLYRDSSPLHF
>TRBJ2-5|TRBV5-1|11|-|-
TGCGCCAGCAGCCTCGAGGAGACCCAGTACTTC
CASSLEETQYF
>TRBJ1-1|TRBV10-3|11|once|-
TGTGCCATCAGTGACGAGGTATCAGCTTTCTTT
CAISDEVSAFF
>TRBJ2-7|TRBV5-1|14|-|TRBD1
TGCGCCAGCAGCTTCGGCAGGGGGACGGGCGAGCAGTACTTC
CASSFGRGTGEQYF
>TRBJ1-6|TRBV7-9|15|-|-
TGTGCCAGCAGCGCCGGACTCCTTGATAATTCCCCCCTCCACTTT
CASSAGLLDNSPLHF
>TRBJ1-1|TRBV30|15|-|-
TGTGCCTGGACCACCCCCCCCGGTGCGTACACTGAAGCTTTCTTT
CAWTTPPGAYTEAFF
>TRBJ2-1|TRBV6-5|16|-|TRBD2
TGTGCCAGCAGTTACTTGAGCGGGAGCTCCTACAATGAGCAGTTCTTC
CASSYLSGSSYNEQFF
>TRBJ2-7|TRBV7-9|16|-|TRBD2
TGTGCCAGCAGCTTAACCTGGACTAGCGGGAGCACTGAGCAGTACTTC
CASSLTWTSGSTEQYF